This T cell receptor beta chain was sequenced for a study of T-cell reconstitution after alpha-beta-depleted transplantation in children. TCRbeta library preparation incorporated unique molecular identifiers. TCRdb ran MiXCR on the PCR reads and lists one entry per CDR3 protein. Found here are fewer than 550,000 distinct CDR3 sequences, about 10% of them singletons; the top ten hold 2%. At least ten counts were recorded for this clonotype. This TCR was sampled from a child aged 2-15 years with inherited bone marrow failure, due to receive a stem cell transplant. The sequences come from PBMCs, collected before TCRalphabeta/CD19-depleted stem cell transplant.

The CDR3 region has the DNA TGTGCCACCAGCAGACCTCGGACTAGCGGGAGTTACAATGAGCAGTTCTTC. Translated: CATSRPRTSGSYNEQFF. V usage is TRBV15 and J usage is TRBJ2-1, with 13 bases that match TRBD2. Trimming removed 2 bases from V and 4 bases from J; junction bases left unmatched: 5. Germline CDR1 LNHNV, CDR2 YYDKDF (reference sequence). The CDR3 consists of 17 residues.